This TCR beta chain was sequenced during a study of blood T cells in healthy people across ages (dated by TCRdb to 2015 to 2017). General notes on the study: In model experiments, template switching captured about one uniquely barcoded TCR beta cDNA molecule for every two T cells. To avoid experimental bias, donors of different ages were randomly spread across the sequencing lanes. The donors were divided into four age groups: young (average roughly 15 years), middle-aged (about 39), aged (about 62) and long-lived (roughly 86). For two donors (one aged 18 to 30 and one aged 80 or older), the study analyzed two additional independent replicas of 1 million unique cDNA reads from the same blood draw. Using deep sequencing normalized with unique cDNA molecular identifiers, the study measured how TCR beta repertoire diversity changes with age.

Receptors were amplified or captured by 5' RACE. Sequencing used an Illumina HiSeq 2500. A second PCR of 7 to 11 cycles was performed with a sample-barcoded 5' primer and a J-beta primer mix. Each TCR beta cDNA molecule received a unique molecular identifier from a template-switch 5' adaptor carrying 12 random nucleotides. At least 3 million CDR3-containing paired-end reads were obtained from each sample. First-strand cDNA was synthesized from all RNA with the Mint cDNA synthesis kit, primed by a TRBC-specific oligonucleotide. Following uracil-DNA glycosylase treatment, a first 18-cycle PCR with universal primers M1SS and BC2_uni_R was performed on all cDNA. In the original analysis: Each sample was normalized by randomly selecting 1 million high-quality reads, each carrying a distinct molecular identifier. Reads sharing molecular identifiers were discarded rather than binned into consensus sequences. MiTCR, set to a Q25 quality threshold and the strictest error-elimination algorithm, was used for CDR3 identification, clonotype clustering and error correction. A nonparametric unseen species model using Euler transformation provided a lower-bound estimate of total TCR beta diversity. TCRdb reanalyzed the raw reads on its own, using fastp at Q25 for trimming and MiXCR for clone calling, and kept in-frame beta chains. Every entry covers one CDR3 protein and lists the most common genes and DNA from its rows. TCRdb's processing, not the authors', yielded these V and J calls. For this sample there are 1,500,000 or so distinct CDR3 sequences; roughly 60% appear just once. The ten biggest clones cover about 6.7% of the sample.

The 35 to 40 donors, aged about 6 to 100 years, were systemically healthy Caucasian individuals from Russia. Each donor gave around 9.5 milliliters of peripheral blood, collected into EDTA-treated Vacutainer tubes. PBMCs were isolated by Ficoll-Paque density-gradient centrifugation, with at least 6 million obtained per sample. Trizol reagent was used to extract total RNA from the PBMCs, yielding at least 6 micrograms per sample. The percentages of naive CD45RAhigh/CD27high T cells were determined by flow cytometry on a PBMC aliquot from every donor. The CDR1 and CDR2 encoded by the germline V gene are MNHEY and SVGAGI. V loses 9 bases at its end and J loses 6 bases; junction bases beyond the gene matches: 5. The CDR3 numbers 13 residues from cysteine through phenylalanine. The only DNA kept is the CDR3, 39 bases in frame from the first base. Here is what the overall study found, with its caveats: Total diversity estimates from one million sequenced T cells were considered lower bounds and underestimates. Because donor CMV infection status was unknown, age-related changes in expanded clonotypes were potentially confounded. Since profiling was done on bulk unsorted PBMCs, naive and antigen-experienced compartments could not be conclusively compared. As age increased, observed TCR beta diversity per million T cells dropped in a roughly linear way, and a significant reduction was already evident by age around 41. The long-lived group showed more naive CD4+ T cells, fewer expanded clones and increased TCR diversity than the aged group, suggesting age selection. There was a strong correlation between observed TCR beta diversity and the percentage of naive T cells measured by flow cytometry.

As for this clonotype: Its recognized antigen is unknown. No base quality values were provided; no much bigger clone lies one nucleotide off.

This chain joins TRBV6-5 to TRBJ2-3; TRBD2 aligns with 11 central bases. This clonotype originated in a man younger than 35 in good health. Sequencing was done on a sample of blood. The encoded CDR3 is CASSGGAIDTQYF. The nucleotide sequence is TGTGCCAGTAGCGGGGGGGCAATTGATACGCAGTATTTT.